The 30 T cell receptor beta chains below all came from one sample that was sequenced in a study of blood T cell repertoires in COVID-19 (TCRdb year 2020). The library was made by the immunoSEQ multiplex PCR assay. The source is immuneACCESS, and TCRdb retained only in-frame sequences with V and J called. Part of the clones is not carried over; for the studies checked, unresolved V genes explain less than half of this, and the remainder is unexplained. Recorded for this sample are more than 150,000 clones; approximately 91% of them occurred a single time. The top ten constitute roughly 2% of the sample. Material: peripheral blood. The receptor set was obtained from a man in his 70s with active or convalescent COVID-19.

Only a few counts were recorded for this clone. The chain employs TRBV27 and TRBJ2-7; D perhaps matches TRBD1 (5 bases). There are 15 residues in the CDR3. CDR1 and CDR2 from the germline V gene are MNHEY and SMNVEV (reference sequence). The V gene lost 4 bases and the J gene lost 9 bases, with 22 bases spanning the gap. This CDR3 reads CASSYWGPASHGQYF. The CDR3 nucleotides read TGTGCCAGCAGTTATTGGGGCCCCGCTTCCCATGGGCAGTACTTC.

This chain's CDR3 is CASKMSSTDTQYF. CDR3 DNA sequence: TGTGCCAGCAAAATGTCTAGCACAGATACGCAGTATTTT. V gene TRBV5-4 combines with J gene TRBJ2-3; no firm D call. This CDR3 comprises 13 residues. Germline loops: CDR1 SGHNT, CDR2 YYREEE (reference sequence). V lost 6 bases and J 0 bases, leaving 8 bases between the germline ends. Combining the CDR3 with reference TRBV5-4 and TRBJ2-3 gives the whole variable domain ETGVTQSPTHLIKTRGQQVTLRCSSQSGHNTVSWYQQALGQGPQFIFQYYREEENGRGNFPPRFSGLQFPNYSSELNVNALELDDSALYLCASKMSSTDTQYFGPGTRLTVL.

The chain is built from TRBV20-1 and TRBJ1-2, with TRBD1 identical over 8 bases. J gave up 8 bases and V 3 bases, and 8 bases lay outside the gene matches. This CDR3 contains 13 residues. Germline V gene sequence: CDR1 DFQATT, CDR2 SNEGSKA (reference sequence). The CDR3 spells CSASRTRGHGYTF. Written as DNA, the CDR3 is TGCAGTGCTAGTCGGACCAGGGGGCACGGCTACACCTTC.

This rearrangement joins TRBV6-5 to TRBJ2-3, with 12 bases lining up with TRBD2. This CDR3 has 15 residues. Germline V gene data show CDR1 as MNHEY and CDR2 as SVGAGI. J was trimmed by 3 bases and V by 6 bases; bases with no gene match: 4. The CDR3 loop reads CASRPSGGETDTQYF. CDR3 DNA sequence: TGTGCCAGCAGGCCTAGCGGGGGGGAGACAGATACGCAGTATTTT.

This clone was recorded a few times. The CDR3 loop is CASIGRRGYNEQFF. For the CDR3, the DNA is TGTGCCAGCATTGGTAGGAGAGGTTACAATGAGCAGTTCTTC. The rearrangement joins TRBV2 to TRBJ2-1; no clear D gene. This CDR3 is built from 14 residues. The germline V gene encodes CDR1 SNHLY and CDR2 FYNNEI. V was clipped by 7 bases and J by 4 bases, with 14 bases between them.

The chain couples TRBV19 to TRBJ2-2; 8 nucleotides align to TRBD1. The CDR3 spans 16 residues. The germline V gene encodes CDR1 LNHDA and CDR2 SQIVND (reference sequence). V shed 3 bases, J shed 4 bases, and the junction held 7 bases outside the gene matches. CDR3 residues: CASSILTGVGTGELFF. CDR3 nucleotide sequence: TGTGCCAGTAGTATTTTGACAGGGGTGGGCACCGGGGAGCTGTTTTTT.

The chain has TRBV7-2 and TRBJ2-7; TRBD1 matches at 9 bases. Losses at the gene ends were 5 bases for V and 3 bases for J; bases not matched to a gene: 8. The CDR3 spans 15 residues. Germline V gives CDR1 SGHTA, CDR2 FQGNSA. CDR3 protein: CASSPAGTGIYEQYF. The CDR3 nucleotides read TGTGCCAGCAGCCCAGCGGGGACAGGGATCTACGAGCAGTACTTC.

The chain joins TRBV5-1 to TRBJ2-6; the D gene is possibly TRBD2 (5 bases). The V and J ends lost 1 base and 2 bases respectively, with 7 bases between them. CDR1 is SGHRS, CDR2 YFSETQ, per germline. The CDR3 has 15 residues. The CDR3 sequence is CASSLYGAGANVLTF. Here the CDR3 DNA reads TGCGCCAGCAGCTTGTACGGGGCTGGGGCCAACGTCCTGACTTTC.

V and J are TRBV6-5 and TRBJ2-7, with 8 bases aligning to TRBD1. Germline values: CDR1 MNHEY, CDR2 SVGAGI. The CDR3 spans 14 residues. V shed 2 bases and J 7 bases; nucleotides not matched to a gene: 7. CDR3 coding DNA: TGTGCCAGCAGTTACAGGACAGGGTCGAGAGAGCAGTACTTC. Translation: CASSYRTGSREQYF.

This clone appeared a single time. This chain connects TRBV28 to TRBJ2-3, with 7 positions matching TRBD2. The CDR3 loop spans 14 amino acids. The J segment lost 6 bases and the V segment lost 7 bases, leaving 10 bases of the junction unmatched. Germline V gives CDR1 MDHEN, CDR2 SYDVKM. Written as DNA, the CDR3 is TGTGCCAGCAACGGGAGGATGGCGTGGGATACGCAGTATTTT. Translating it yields CASNGRMAWDTQYF. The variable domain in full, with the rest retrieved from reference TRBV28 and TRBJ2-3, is DVKVTQSSRYLVKRTGEKVFLECVQDMDHENMFWYRQDPGLGLRLIYFSYDVKMKEKGDIPEGYSVSREKKERFSLILESASTNQTSMYLCASNGRMAWDTQYFGPGTRLTVL.

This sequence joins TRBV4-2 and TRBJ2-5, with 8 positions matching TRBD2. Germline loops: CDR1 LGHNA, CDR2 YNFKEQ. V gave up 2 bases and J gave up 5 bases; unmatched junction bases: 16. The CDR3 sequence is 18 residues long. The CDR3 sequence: CASSQRASGSWSEETQYF. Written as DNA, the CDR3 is TGTGCCAGCAGCCAACGAGCTAGCGGGTCTTGGTCAGAGGAGACCCAGTACTTC.

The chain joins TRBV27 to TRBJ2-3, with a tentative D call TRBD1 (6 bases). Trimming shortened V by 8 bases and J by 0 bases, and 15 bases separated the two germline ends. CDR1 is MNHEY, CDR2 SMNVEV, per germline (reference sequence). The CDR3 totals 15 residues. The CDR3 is CASGRQASSTDTQYF. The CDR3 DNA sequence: TGTGCCAGCGGAAGACAGGCATCTAGCACAGATACGCAGTATTTT.

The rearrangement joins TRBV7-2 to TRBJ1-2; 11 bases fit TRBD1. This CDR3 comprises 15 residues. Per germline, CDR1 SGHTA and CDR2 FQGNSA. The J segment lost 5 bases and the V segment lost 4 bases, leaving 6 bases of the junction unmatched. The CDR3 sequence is CASSSGQGAWYGYTF. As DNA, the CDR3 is TGTGCCAGCAGCTCCGGACAGGGGGCTTGGTATGGCTACACCTTC.

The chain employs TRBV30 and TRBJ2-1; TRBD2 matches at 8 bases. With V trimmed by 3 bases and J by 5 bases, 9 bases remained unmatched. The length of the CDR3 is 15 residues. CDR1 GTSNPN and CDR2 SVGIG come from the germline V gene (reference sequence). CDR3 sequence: CAWRPKRGKNNEQFF. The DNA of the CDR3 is TGTGCCTGGAGGCCGAAGCGGGGGAAGAACAATGAGCAGTTCTTC.

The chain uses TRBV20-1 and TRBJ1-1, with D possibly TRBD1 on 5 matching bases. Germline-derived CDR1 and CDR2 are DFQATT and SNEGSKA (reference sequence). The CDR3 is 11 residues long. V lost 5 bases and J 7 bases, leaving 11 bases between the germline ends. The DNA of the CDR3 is TGCAGTGCTGGGGTGACAGTTGAAGCTTTCTTT. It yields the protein CSAGVTVEAFF.

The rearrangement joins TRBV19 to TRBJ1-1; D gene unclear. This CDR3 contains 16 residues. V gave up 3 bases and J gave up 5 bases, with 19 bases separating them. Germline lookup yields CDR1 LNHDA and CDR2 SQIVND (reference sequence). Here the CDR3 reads CASSMRGGLGWTEAFF. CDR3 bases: TGTGCCAGTAGTATGCGGGGAGGGTTAGGCTGGACTGAAGCTTTCTTT.

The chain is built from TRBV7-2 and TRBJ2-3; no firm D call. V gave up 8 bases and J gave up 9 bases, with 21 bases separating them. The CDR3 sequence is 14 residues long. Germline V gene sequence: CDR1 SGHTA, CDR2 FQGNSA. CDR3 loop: CASSGPQSPFTQYF. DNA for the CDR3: TGTGCCAGCTCAGGTCCCCAGTCCCCCTTCACGCAGTATTTT.

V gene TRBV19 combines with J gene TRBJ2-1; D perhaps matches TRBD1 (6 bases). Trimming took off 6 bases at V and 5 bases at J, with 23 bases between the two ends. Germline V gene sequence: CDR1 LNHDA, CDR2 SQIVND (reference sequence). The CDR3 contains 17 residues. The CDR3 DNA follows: TGTGCCAGTAGCCCACCTACAGGGTGGGGGAATGACAATGAGCAGTTCTTC. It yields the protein CASSPPTGWGNDNEQFF.

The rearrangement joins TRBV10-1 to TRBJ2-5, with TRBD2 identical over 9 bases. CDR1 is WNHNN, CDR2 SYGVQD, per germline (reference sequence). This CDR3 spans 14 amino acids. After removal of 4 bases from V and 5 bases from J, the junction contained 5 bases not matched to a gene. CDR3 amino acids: CASSGSGSRETQYF. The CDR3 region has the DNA TGCGCCAGCAGTGGTAGCGGGAGTAGGGAGACCCAGTACTTC.

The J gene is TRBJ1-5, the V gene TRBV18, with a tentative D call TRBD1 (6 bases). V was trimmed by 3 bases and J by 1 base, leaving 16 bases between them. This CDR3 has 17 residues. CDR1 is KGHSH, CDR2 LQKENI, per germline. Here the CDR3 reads CASSPTTGAGSNQPQHF. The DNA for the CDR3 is TGTGCCAGCTCACCTACGACAGGCGCCGGGAGCAATCAGCCCCAGCATTTT. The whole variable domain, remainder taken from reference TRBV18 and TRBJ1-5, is NAGVMQNPRHLVRRRGQEARLRCSPMKGHSHVYWYRQLPEEGLKFMVYLQKENIIDESGMPKERFSAEFPKEGPSILRIQQVVRGDSAAYFCASSPTTGAGSNQPQHFGDGTRLSIL.

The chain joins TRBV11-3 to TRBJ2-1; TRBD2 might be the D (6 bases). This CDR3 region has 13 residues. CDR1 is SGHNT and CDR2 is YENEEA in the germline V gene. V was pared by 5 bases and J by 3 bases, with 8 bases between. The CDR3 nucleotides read TGTGCCAGCAGCCGGGACTTCTACAATGAGCAGTTCTTC. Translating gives CASSRDFYNEQFF.

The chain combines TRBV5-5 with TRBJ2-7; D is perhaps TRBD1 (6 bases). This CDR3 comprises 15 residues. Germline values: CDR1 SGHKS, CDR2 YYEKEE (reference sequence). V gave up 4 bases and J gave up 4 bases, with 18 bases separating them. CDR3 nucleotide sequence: TGTGCCAGCAGCACAATACAGGGACCCTTATACGAGCAGTACTTC. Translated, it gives CASSTIQGPLYEQYF.

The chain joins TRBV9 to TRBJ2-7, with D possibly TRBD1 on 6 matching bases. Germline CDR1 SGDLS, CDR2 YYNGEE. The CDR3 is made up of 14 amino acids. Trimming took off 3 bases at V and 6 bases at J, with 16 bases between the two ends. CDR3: CASSGGSGGLEQYF. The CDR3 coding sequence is TGTGCCAGCAGCGGGGGATCTGGGGGCCTCGAGCAGTACTTC.

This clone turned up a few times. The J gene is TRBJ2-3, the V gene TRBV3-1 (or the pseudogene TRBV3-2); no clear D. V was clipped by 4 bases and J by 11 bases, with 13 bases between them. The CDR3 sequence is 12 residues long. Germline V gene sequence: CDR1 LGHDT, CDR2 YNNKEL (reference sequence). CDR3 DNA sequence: TGTGCCAGCAGCCCCTCGCAACAGAAGCAGTATTTT. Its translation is CASSPSQQKQYF.

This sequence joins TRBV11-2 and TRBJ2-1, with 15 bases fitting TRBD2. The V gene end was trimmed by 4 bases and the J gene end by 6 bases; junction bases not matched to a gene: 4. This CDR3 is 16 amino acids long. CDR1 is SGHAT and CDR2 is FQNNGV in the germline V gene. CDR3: CASSSGLAGGFNEQFF. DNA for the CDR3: TGTGCCAGCAGCTCGGGACTAGCGGGGGGCTTCAATGAGCAGTTCTTC. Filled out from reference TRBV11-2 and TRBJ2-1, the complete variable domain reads EAGVAQSPRYKIIEKRQSVAFWCNPISGHATLYWYQQILGQGPKLLIQFQNNGVVDDSQLPKDRFSAERLKGVDSTLKIQPAKLEDSAVYLCASSSGLAGGFNEQFFGPGTRLTVL.

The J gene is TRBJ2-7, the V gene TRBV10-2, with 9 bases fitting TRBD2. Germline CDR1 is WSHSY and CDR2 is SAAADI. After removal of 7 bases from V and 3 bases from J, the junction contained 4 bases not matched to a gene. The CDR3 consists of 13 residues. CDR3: CASMRGGYYEQYF. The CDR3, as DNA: TGCGCCAGCATGCGGGGGGGGTACTACGAGCAGTACTTC.

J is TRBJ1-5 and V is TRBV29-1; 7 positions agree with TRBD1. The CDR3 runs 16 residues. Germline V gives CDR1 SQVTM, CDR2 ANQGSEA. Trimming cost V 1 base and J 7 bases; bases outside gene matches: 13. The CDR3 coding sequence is TGCAGCGTTGAAGCGGTAGAGGGGGCGGCTGGACAGCCCCAGCATTTT. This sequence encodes CSVEAVEGAAGQPQHF.

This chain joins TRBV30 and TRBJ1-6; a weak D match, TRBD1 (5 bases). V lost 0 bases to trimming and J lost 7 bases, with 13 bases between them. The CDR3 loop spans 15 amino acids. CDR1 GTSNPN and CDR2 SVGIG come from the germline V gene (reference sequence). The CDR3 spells CAWSVPGLGNSPLHF. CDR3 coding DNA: TGTGCCTGGAGTGTCCCAGGGTTAGGGAATTCACCCCTCCACTTT.

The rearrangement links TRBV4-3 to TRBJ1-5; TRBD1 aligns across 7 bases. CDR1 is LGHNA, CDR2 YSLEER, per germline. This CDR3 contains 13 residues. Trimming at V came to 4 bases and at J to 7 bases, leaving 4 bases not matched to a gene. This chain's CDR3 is CASSLDRDQPQHF. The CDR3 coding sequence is TGCGCCAGCAGCCTCGACAGGGACCAGCCCCAGCATTTT.

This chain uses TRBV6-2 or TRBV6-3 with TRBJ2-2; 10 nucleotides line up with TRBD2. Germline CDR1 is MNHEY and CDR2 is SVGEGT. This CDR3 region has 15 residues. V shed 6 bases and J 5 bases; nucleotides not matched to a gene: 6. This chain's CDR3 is CASSPAGGRTGELFF. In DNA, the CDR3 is TGTGCCAGCAGCCCAGCGGGGGGGCGAACCGGGGAGCTGTTTTTT.